Below, one T cell receptor (beta chain) is given with its context. No antigen is known for it. This specimen belongs to a study of blood T cells in healthy people across ages. Study-wide findings and caveats: Naive T cell percentage showed a strong correlation with TCR beta diversity. For the donors, CMV status was unknown and possibly confounded expanded clonotype changes.

There were at least 5.5 micrograms of total RNA extracted from every sample. CDR1 and CDR2 (germline): DFQATT, SNEGSKA (reference sequence). V was clipped by 1 base and J by 1 base, with 8 bases between them. This CDR3 has 13 residues. Primed by a sample-barcoded 5' primer and a J-beta primer mix, a second PCR proceeded for about 6 to 11 cycles. TCRdb called the 5' RACE reads again in MiXCR, with one record for every CDR3 protein. Among about a million distinct CDR3 sequences, around 48% were seen once, and the ten largest hold around an eighth. The clonotype comes from a young man in good health. J is TRBJ2-7 and V is TRBV20-1; a weak D match, TRBD1 (6 bases). Sample: blood. The CDR3 here is CSARVQGSYEQYF. The CDR3 DNA follows: TGCAGTGCTAGAGTACAGGGTTCCTACGAGCAGTACTTC.